Listed below are T cell receptor beta chains from one sample, sequenced in a study of blood T cell repertoires in COVID-19. Repertoires were generated with immunoSEQ multiplex PCR, while TCRdb's copy carries only in-frame clones and drops some. This table holds about 250,000 clones, 85% found once. The material sequenced was PBMCs or T cells enriched from blood (not recorded which). The receptors were gathered from a woman aged 50 to 65 with acute COVID-19. The CDR3 runs from the conserved cysteine through the conserved F or W. The order of the fields is D gene, J gene, clone size, V gene, CDR3 protein, CDR3 DNA. A D gene is named only where the DNA matches it firmly. Some rows have no size entry. The others give once, few or many, or a class for an expanded clone.

D gene: NA; J gene: TRBJ2-5; clone size: NA; V gene: TRBV11-3; CDR3 protein: CASSLGGLSETQYF; CDR3 DNA: TGTGCCAGCAGCTTAGGTGGACTCAGCGAGACCCAGTACTTC
D gene: NA; J gene: TRBJ2-5; clone size: NA; V gene: TRBV5-1; CDR3 protein: CASSLAASIGQETQYF; CDR3 DNA: TGCGCCAGCAGCTTGGCGGCCTCTATCGGGCAAGAGACCCAGTACTTC
D gene: TRBD2; J gene: TRBJ2-3; clone size: NA; V gene: TRBV9; CDR3 protein: CASSVTPSGGAADTQYF; CDR3 DNA: TGTGCCAGCAGCGTTACCCCGAGCGGGGGGGCTGCAGATACGCAGTATTTT
D gene: TRBD1; J gene: TRBJ1-5; clone size: NA; V gene: TRBV29-1; CDR3 protein: CSVSTGDGNQPQHF; CDR3 DNA: TGCAGCGTCAGTACAGGGGACGGCAATCAGCCCCAGCATTTT
D gene: NA; J gene: TRBJ2-7; clone size: few; V gene: TRBV6-2/TRBV6-3; CDR3 protein: CASSNRDKSYEQYF; CDR3 DNA: TGTGCCAGCAGTAACCGGGACAAATCCTACGAGCAGTACTTC
D gene: NA; J gene: TRBJ1-5; clone size: NA; V gene: TRBV18; CDR3 protein: CASLDTLDQPQHF; CDR3 DNA: TGTGCCAGCTTGGACACGCTCGATCAGCCCCAGCATTTT
D gene: NA; J gene: TRBJ2-5; clone size: NA; V gene: TRBV10-3; CDR3 protein: CAISTPGERETQYF; CDR3 DNA: TGTGCCATCAGTACACCAGGGGAGCGAGAGACCCAGTACTTC
D gene: NA; J gene: TRBJ1-1; clone size: NA; V gene: TRBV15; CDR3 protein: CATSRMDRDPRTEAFF; CDR3 DNA: TGTGCCACCAGCAGGATGGACAGAGACCCGAGGACTGAAGCTTTCTTT
D gene: NA; J gene: TRBJ2-3; clone size: NA; V gene: TRBV6-4; CDR3 protein: CASSDRGDTDTQYF; CDR3 DNA: TGTGCCAGCAGTGACAGGGGCGACACAGATACGCAGTATTTT
D gene: NA; J gene: TRBJ1-2; clone size: few; V gene: TRBV5-6; CDR3 protein: CASRGGGYGYTF; CDR3 DNA: TGTGCCAGCAGGGGTGGAGGTTATGGCTACACCTTC
D gene: TRBD1; J gene: TRBJ1-1; clone size: NA; V gene: TRBV7-8; CDR3 protein: CASSFGQVEAFF; CDR3 DNA: TGTGCCAGCAGCTTTGGACAGGTAGAAGCTTTCTTT
D gene: TRBD2; J gene: TRBJ2-1; clone size: NA; V gene: TRBV9; CDR3 protein: CASSVGTSGKYNEQFF; CDR3 DNA: TGTGCCAGCAGCGTAGGGACTAGCGGGAAGTACAATGAGCAGTTCTTC
D gene: NA; J gene: TRBJ1-1; clone size: NA; V gene: TRBV5-1; CDR3 protein: CASSGPASNTEAFF; CDR3 DNA: TGCGCCAGCAGCGGGCCGGCCTCCAACACTGAAGCTTTCTTT
D gene: NA; J gene: TRBJ1-2; clone size: once; V gene: TRBV9; CDR3 protein: CASSSPGYSLGPYGYTF; CDR3 DNA: TGTGCCAGCAGCTCCCCAGGGTACAGCCTCGGGCCCTATGGCTACACCTTC
D gene: NA; J gene: TRBJ2-7; clone size: NA; V gene: TRBV30; CDR3 protein: CAWGLGTSEQYF; CDR3 DNA: TGTGCCTGGGGGCTGGGGACATCTGAGCAGTACTTC
D gene: NA; J gene: TRBJ1-2; clone size: NA; V gene: TRBV30; CDR3 protein: CAWSEGTSGGYTF; CDR3 DNA: TGTGCCTGGAGTGAGGGGACTTCTGGCGGCTACACCTTC
D gene: NA; J gene: TRBJ1-2; clone size: NA; V gene: TRBV6-5; CDR3 protein: CATQSGGGHGYTF; CDR3 DNA: TGTGCTACCCAAAGCGGGGGGGGCCATGGCTACACCTTC
D gene: TRBD1; J gene: TRBJ1-2; clone size: NA; V gene: TRBV10-3; CDR3 protein: CAIREGTGHANYGYTF; CDR3 DNA: TGTGCCATCAGGGAGGGGACAGGGCATGCTAACTATGGCTACACCTTC
D gene: NA; J gene: TRBJ2-2; clone size: NA; V gene: TRBV3-1/TRBV3-2; CDR3 protein: CASSQYEDGGPNGELFF; CDR3 DNA: TGTGCCAGCAGCCAATACGAGGACGGGGGGCCAAACGGGGAGCTGTTTTTT
D gene: NA; J gene: TRBJ2-1; clone size: once; V gene: TRBV4-3; CDR3 protein: CASSRQLDSYNEQFF; CDR3 DNA: TGCGCCAGCAGCCGACAACTAGACTCCTACAATGAGCAGTTCTTC
D gene: TRBD1; J gene: TRBJ1-2; clone size: NA; V gene: TRBV4-2; CDR3 protein: CASSQGTGSNYGYTF; CDR3 DNA: TGTGCCAGCAGCCAAGGGACAGGGTCCAACTATGGCTACACCTTC
D gene: NA; J gene: TRBJ2-2; clone size: once; V gene: TRBV4-1; CDR3 protein: CASSQERLPGELFF; CDR3 DNA: TGCGCCAGCAGCCAAGAGAGGCTTCCCGGGGAGCTGTTTTTT
D gene: TRBD1; J gene: TRBJ2-3; clone size: NA; V gene: TRBV2; CDR3 protein: CASSGVRTGEDTQYF; CDR3 DNA: TGTGCCAGCAGTGGGGTGAGGACAGGGGAAGATACGCAGTATTTT
D gene: NA; J gene: TRBJ2-1; clone size: NA; V gene: TRBV4-1; CDR3 protein: CASSLYSYNEQFF; CDR3 DNA: TGCGCCAGCAGCCTCTACTCCTACAATGAGCAGTTCTTC
D gene: NA; J gene: TRBJ2-5; clone size: NA; V gene: TRBV19; CDR3 protein: CASSPGGWETQYF; CDR3 DNA: TGTGCCAGTAGCCCGGGGGGCTGGGAGACCCAGTACTTC